The table lists the clone carrying this T cell receptor (beta chain) with a count of one. Trimming took off 4 bases at V and 9 bases at J, with 16 bases between the two ends. Germline values: CDR1 SGHTA, CDR2 FQGTGA. The CDR3 length is 14 residues. Method: immunoSEQ multiplex PCR; TCRdb's copy keeps in-frame clones and lacks some. The sample includes 150,000 or so clones, around 89% seen only once; the top ten take about 4.5%. The data belong to a study of blood T cell repertoires in COVID-19. As for the study in general: The United States, Italy and Spain provided the acute and convalescent COVID-19 samples. T cells, B-cell-depleted T cells, or PBMCs supplied cDNA or gDNA.

This receptor was identified in a man in his fifties or sixties with COVID-19, enrolled during active disease. The chain carries TRBV7-3 and TRBJ2-1; D may be TRBD2 (5 bases). Sequencing was done on a sample of peripheral blood. As DNA, the CDR3 is TGTGCCAGCAGCTCCAGCGGTAGCGCAGGTGAGCAGTTCTTC. Its translation is CASSSSGSAGEQFF.